This entry is about one T cell receptor beta chain. The target antigen is unknown. The length of the CDR3 is 15 residues. The V gene lost 0 bases and the J gene lost 0 bases, with 11 bases spanning the gap. CDR1 is GTSNPN and CDR2 is SVGIG in the germline V gene (reference sequence). This sample was taken from a study of cytomegalovirus exposure and HLA in healthy donors. Study-level results: It emerged from a later analysis that several of the most significant clusters appeared to be linked to common viral pathogens. The listing of roughly 160 TCR beta chains classed them as cytomegalovirus-associated.

The study ran its PCR with 60 Vbeta and 13 Jbeta primers. The table came from immunoSEQ multiplex PCR; TCRdb's copy has only in-frame clones and leaves some out. The sample has 110,000 or so clones, 67% seen once. The specimen was PBMCs. The origin of this receptor is a young man in good health and CMV-seropositive. V usage is TRBV30 and J usage is TRBJ1-2; D not resolved. DNA for the CDR3: TGTGCCTGGAGTGTACGGCAGGAAGCTAACTATGGCTACACCTTC. Translation: CAWSVRQEANYGYTF.